Below are 30 T cell receptor beta chains sequenced from a single sample in a study of shared clonotypes between healthy human individuals. Clones were sequenced by immunoSEQ multiplex PCR, and TCRdb holds only the in-frame ones, with some missing. The data contain approximately 2.3 million clones, approximately 93% of them singletons. The sequenced sample consisted of naive CD4+ T cells from PBMCs. Indicated subset: CD45RA+ positively selected. The source is a man between 18 and 35 years old in good health. Some clones in this sample may be carry-over from other donors' samples.

The count of this clone is one. This chain joins TRBV25-1 and TRBJ1-3; D not resolved. V lost 8 bases to trimming and J lost 0 bases, with 8 bases between them. This CDR3 has 13 amino acids. Per the germline V gene, CDR1 is MGHDK and CDR2 is SYGVNS. The chain's CDR3 is CASGPGSGNTIYF. CDR3 in DNA: TGTGCCAGCGGCCCCGGCTCTGGAAACACCATATATTTT.

In its sample, this clone was seen once. At the DNA level, this CDR3 is encoded by other sequences in the same sample as well. This sequence joins TRBV11-2 and TRBJ2-3, with D perhaps matching TRBD2 (6 bases). The CDR3 loop spans 14 amino acids. V lost 1 base and J 3 bases, leaving 8 bases between the germline ends. In germline, CDR1 is SGHAT, CDR2 FQNNGV. This CDR3 reads CASSLAGVTDTQYF. The CDR3 DNA sequence: TGTGCCAGCAGCTTAGCGGGAGTGACAGATACGCAGTATTTT.

This clone was seen once. The chain combines TRBV28 with TRBJ2-4; maybe TRBD2 (5 bases). CDR1 and CDR2 (germline): MDHEN, SYDVKM. This CDR3 has 14 residues. V was pared by 5 bases and J by 4 bases, with 12 bases between. This CDR3 is CASSPPRGKNIQYF. CDR3 nucleotide sequence: TGTGCCAGCAGTCCGCCCCGGGGTAAAAACATTCAGTACTTC.

This chain links TRBV4-1 with TRBJ2-2; the D gene is possibly TRBD1 (7 bases). The CDR3 has 15 amino acids. Trimming removed 4 bases from V and 2 bases from J, with 11 bases in between. CDR1 and CDR2 from the germline V gene are MGHRA and YSYEKL. The CDR3 nucleotides are TGCGCCAGCAGCCGCCAGGGGGGCAACACCGGGGAGCTGTTTTTT. Its protein product is CASSRQGGNTGELFF.

The chain carries TRBV2 and TRBJ2-5; D might be TRBD1 (6 bases). Deletions cut 6 bases from V and 4 bases from J, with 15 bases between. CDR3 length: 14 residues. Germline CDR1 is SNHLY and CDR2 is FYNNEI. The CDR3 DNA follows: TGTGCCAGCAGACCCCTCCGACAGGCAGAGACCCAGTACTTC. This translates into CASRPLRQAETQYF.

The CDR3 DNA reads TGTGCCAGCAGCCTACCCAGGGTAGACACCGGGGAGCTGTTTTTT. Protein: CASSLPRVDTGELFF. The chain has TRBV6-4 and TRBJ2-2; maybe TRBD1 (5 bases). Germline CDR1 and CDR2: MRHNA and SNTAGT. This CDR3 region has 15 residues. V was shortened by 6 bases and J by 3 bases, with 14 bases between the two germline ends.

The chain links TRBV9 to TRBJ1-2, with TRBD1 identical over 8 bases. CDR1 is SGDLS, CDR2 YYNGEE, per germline. This CDR3 is 14 amino acids long. Unmatched junction bases numbered 8, after V lost 5 bases and J lost 5 bases. The CDR3 bases are TGTGCCAGCAGTTATACAGGGGGGGTTTATGGCTACACCTTC. Translation gives CASSYTGGVYGYTF.

With regard to this clone: In the same sample, other DNA sequences code for this CDR3. CDR3 sequence: CAISGTSYEQYF. In DNA form, the CDR3 reads TGTGCCATCTCCGGAACCTCCTACGAGCAGTACTTC. The rearrangement joins TRBV10-3 to TRBJ2-7; no clear D. The V end lost 8 bases, the J end lost 0 bases, and 8 bases lay between the germline ends. CDR3 size: 12 residues. CDR1 and CDR2 from the germline V gene are ENHRY and SYGVKD.

This chain connects TRBV9 to TRBJ2-1; TRBD2 matches at 7 bases. V was clipped by 4 bases and J by 0 bases; unmatched bases: 7. Germline CDR1 and CDR2: SGDLS and YYNGEE. The CDR3 runs 16 residues. CDR3 protein: CASSPAGLTSYNEQFF. The CDR3 coding sequence is TGTGCCAGCAGCCCCGCGGGACTAACCTCCTACAATGAGCAGTTCTTC.

The rearrangement links TRBV7-2 to TRBJ2-5; TRBD1 matches 7 bases. This CDR3 comprises 16 residues. V lost 0 bases, J lost 5 bases, and 9 bases stayed unmatched. The germline V gene has CDR1 SGHTA and CDR2 FQGNSA. CDR3 residues: CASSLAGTARWETQYF. CDR3 nucleotides: TGTGCCAGCAGCTTAGCCGGGACAGCCCGTTGGGAGACCCAGTACTTC.

V is TRBV6-5 and J is TRBJ2-7; possibly TRBD1 for D (6 bases). The CDR3 extends over 16 amino acids. V lost 4 bases and J 3 bases, leaving 19 bases between the germline ends. Germline loops: CDR1 MNHEY, CDR2 SVGAGI. CDR3 sequence: CASSSGRLGQSYEQYF. In DNA form, the CDR3 reads TGTGCCAGCAGTTCTGGCCGGTTAGGACAGAGCTACGAGCAGTACTTC.

V is TRBV6-1 and J is TRBJ2-7; D tentatively reads TRBD1 or TRBD2 (5 bases each). CDR3 length equals 13 residues. The germline V and J ends were trimmed by 6 bases and 0 bases, with 9 bases remaining between them. Germline CDR1 is MNHNS and CDR2 is SASEGT. This CDR3 reads CASRPGTSYEQYF. Here the CDR3 DNA reads TGTGCCAGCAGACCCGGGACCTCCTACGAGCAGTACTTC.

The chain recombines TRBV6-1 with TRBJ2-1; D is perhaps TRBD2 (7 bases). The CDR3 contains 14 residues. Trimming took 8 bases from V and 9 from J, leaving 20 bases between them. Germline V lookup: CDR1 MNHNS, CDR2 SASEGT. In DNA, the CDR3 is TGTGCCAGCGAAAGCGGGACACCTAAGAGTGAGCAGTTCTTC. Translated: CASESGTPKSEQFF.

The chain joins TRBV5-4 to TRBJ2-2, with a weak D call TRBD1 (5 bases). V was pared by 4 bases and J by 6 bases, with 16 bases between. Germline lookup yields CDR1 SGHNT and CDR2 YYREEE (reference sequence). CDR3 length equals 15 residues. In nucleotides, the CDR3 is TGTGCCAGCAGCCCCCAGGGTAATAACGCCGGGGAGCTGTTTTTT. Translated, it gives CASSPQGNNAGELFF.

About this clone: Distinct nucleotide sequences in the sample also encode this CDR3. The rearrangement links TRBV28 to TRBJ2-1; no firm D call. CDR1 is MDHEN and CDR2 is SYDVKM in the germline V gene. Trimming removed 1 base at V and 5 bases at J, with 0 bases between. CDR3 length: 11 residues. The CDR3 nucleotides read TGTGCCAGCAGTTTATACAATGAGCAGTTCTTC. Protein product: CASSLYNEQFF. The whole variable domain, remainder taken from reference TRBV28 and TRBJ2-1, is DVKVTQSSRYLVKRTGEKVFLECVQDMDHENMFWYRQDPGLGLRLIYFSYDVKMKEKGDIPEGYSVSREKKERFSLILESASTNQTSMYLCASSLYNEQFFGPGTRLTVL.

V gene TRBV6-1 combines with J gene TRBJ1-5; D remains unclear. Germline values: CDR1 MNHNS, CDR2 SASEGT. CDR3 length: 13 amino acids. Trimming stripped 2 bases from V and 11 bases from J, with 13 bases between. The CDR3 loop is CASSELRAPAQHF. As DNA, the CDR3 is TGTGCCAGCAGTGAACTCCGGGCTCCGGCCCAGCATTTT.

For this clone: In the same sample, other DNA sequences code for this CDR3. The chain carries TRBV5-4 and TRBJ1-2, with 9 bases aligning to TRBD1. After removal of 4 bases from V and 2 bases from J, the junction contained 3 bases not matched to a gene. CDR1 SGHNT and CDR2 YYREEE come from the germline V gene (reference sequence). The CDR3 loop spans 14 amino acids. The CDR3: CASSPGTGNYGYTF. In DNA form, the CDR3 reads TGTGCCAGCAGCCCCGGGACAGGGAACTATGGCTACACCTTC.

The chain uses TRBV28 and TRBJ1-5; 9 bases agree with TRBD1. After removal of 3 bases from V and 7 bases from J, the junction contained 7 bases not matched to a gene. The germline V gene has CDR1 MDHEN and CDR2 SYDVKM. This CDR3 has 15 amino acids. CDR3 protein: CASSLGYRGPQPQHF. CDR3 coding DNA: TGTGCCAGCAGTTTGGGATACAGGGGGCCCCAGCCCCAGCATTTT.

This chain links TRBV6-1 with TRBJ1-4; TRBD1 might be the D (5 bases). CDR1 and CDR2 (germline): MNHNS, SASEGT. CDR3 length: 14 amino acids. V dropped 7 bases and J dropped 5 bases, with 14 bases sitting between them. The CDR3 DNA sequence: TGTGCCAGCAAGTTGGACAATGAAAATGAAAAACTGTTTTTT. It translates to CASKLDNENEKLFF.

The rearrangement links TRBV4-2 to TRBJ2-5, with 16 bases fitting TRBD2. The CDR3 has 17 amino acids. Germline V gene data show CDR1 as LGHNA and CDR2 as YNFKEQ. J lost 5 bases, V lost 4 bases, and 7 bases had no gene match. The CDR3 nucleotides read TGTGCCAGCAGCCGAGGGACTAGCGGGAGGGAGGGGGAGACCCAGTACTTC. This translates into CASSRGTSGREGETQYF.

This chain joins TRBV5-1 and TRBJ2-3; 10 positions agree with TRBD2. V was clipped by 6 bases and J by 4 bases; unmatched bases: 14. The CDR3 spans 17 residues. Germline V lookup: CDR1 SGHRS, CDR2 YFSETQ. Written as DNA, the CDR3 is TGCGCCAGCACCTCCGGTCTAGCGGGAGCTTCCCCAGATACGCAGTATTTT. Protein sequence: CASTSGLAGASPDTQYF.

This chain uses TRBV9 with TRBJ2-7; D is possibly TRBD1 (6 bases). V lost 0 bases and J lost 10, with 14 bases in between. The CDR3 sequence is 13 residues long. CDR1 is SGDLS and CDR2 is YYNGEE in the germline V gene. CDR3 in DNA: TGTGCCAGCAGCGTAGCAGGGGAAGGGCAACAGTACTTC. Translating gives CASSVAGEGQQYF. Full variable domain (remainder filled in from reference TRBV9 and TRBJ2-7): DSGVTQTPKHLITATGQRVTLRCSPRSGDLSVYWYQQSLDQGLQFLIQYYNGEERAKGNILERFSAQQFPDLHSELNLSSLELGDSALYFCASSVAGEGQQYFGPGTRLTVT.

With respect to this clone: The same CDR3 arises from other DNA sequences in this sample as well. J is TRBJ1-2 and V is TRBV6-5, with D uncertain. Germline CDR1 MNHEY, CDR2 SVGAGI. The V and J ends lost 0 bases and 2 bases respectively, with 10 bases between them. The CDR3 runs 15 residues. The CDR3 coding sequence is TGTGCCAGCAGTTACTCGGGCAGTTCCAACTATGGCTACACCTTC. Amino acid sequence: CASSYSGSSNYGYTF.

This chain uses TRBV18 with TRBJ2-7, with D unclear. This CDR3 is 13 amino acids long. V shed 2 bases and J shed 3 bases, with 8 bases lying between them. From germline, CDR1 is KGHSH and CDR2 LQKENI. CDR3 bases: TGTGCCAGCTCACCATCGCCGGGCTACGAGCAGTACTTC. It codes for CASSPSPGYEQYF.

V usage is TRBV5-4 and J usage is TRBJ2-7, with D tentatively TRBD2 (6 bases). V lost 10 bases, J lost 1 base, and 21 bases lay in between. CDR1 SGHNT and CDR2 YYREEE come from the germline V gene (reference sequence). CDR3 length equals 15 residues. CDR3: CAGTGGNSGSYEQYF. CDR3 nucleotide sequence: TGTGCCGGAACCGGGGGTAATAGCGGATCCTACGAGCAGTACTTC.

The J gene is TRBJ2-3, the V gene TRBV28; tentatively, D is TRBD2 (6 bases). Germline CDR1 and CDR2: MDHEN and SYDVKM. V gave up 7 bases and J gave up 2 bases, with 25 bases separating them. This CDR3 has 18 amino acids. Written as DNA, the CDR3 is TGTGCCAGCAAGTTCAGTGGGGCTAGCGTCACCCTCACAGATACGCAGTATTTT. It is translated as CASKFSGASVTLTDTQYF.

The chain links TRBV19 to TRBJ2-5; a weak D match, TRBD1 (5 bases). The V end was cut by 3 bases, the J end by 2 bases, with 13 bases between. This CDR3 contains 15 residues. Per the germline V gene, CDR1 is LNHDA and CDR2 is SQIVND (reference sequence). CDR3 loop: CASSIWQGRQETQYF. The DNA of the CDR3 is TGTGCCAGTAGTATCTGGCAGGGCCGTCAAGAGACCCAGTACTTC.

J is TRBJ2-1 and V is TRBV28, with 9 bases lining up with TRBD2. This CDR3 is built from 15 residues. J gave up 7 bases and V 3 bases, and 7 bases lay outside the gene matches. Germline assignment: CDR1 MDHEN and CDR2 SYDVKM. As DNA, the CDR3 is TGTGCCAGCAGTTTCAGCGGGGGGAATTGGAATGAGCAGTTCTTC. It translates to CASSFSGGNWNEQFF.

The chain joins TRBV28 to TRBJ2-7, with a tentative D call TRBD1 (6 bases). This CDR3 contains 16 residues. V was cut by 4 bases and J by 3 bases, with 19 bases left in between. From germline, CDR1 is MDHEN and CDR2 SYDVKM. This CDR3 reads CASSSPRRGIVYEQYF. The CDR3 DNA reads TGTGCCAGCAGTTCTCCCCGTAGGGGGATCGTCTACGAGCAGTACTTC.

As for this clone: Distinct nucleotide sequences in the sample also encode this CDR3. The chain is built from TRBV7-9 and TRBJ1-5; weak D call: TRBD1 (6 bases). The CDR3 sequence is 14 residues long. Germline CDR1 is SEHNR and CDR2 is FQNEAQ (reference sequence). V lost 1 base, J lost 3 bases, and 7 bases lay in between. CDR3 sequence reads: CASSLDRANQPQHF. CDR3 bases: TGTGCCAGCAGCTTAGACAGGGCCAATCAGCCCCAGCATTTT.